These 9 T cell receptor beta chains were sequenced from one sample in a study of early T cells in non-severe SARS-CoV-2 infection. Using its own MiXCR run on the 5' RACE reads, TCRdb lists one record per CDR3 protein. Here the sample spans tens of thousands of distinct CDR3 sequences, around 13% being singletons. Source material: whole blood. The receptors shown here come from an adult who was a healthcare worker with PCR-confirmed SARS-CoV-2 infection or an uninfected control (not recorded which).

Turning to this clonotype: The junction departs from the called germline gene at one end, perhaps through a read error. The chain combines TRBV3-1 with TRBJ2-7, with D maybe TRBD2 (5 bases). CDR1 LGHDT and CDR2 YNNKEL come from the germline V gene (reference sequence). The CDR3 sequence is 13 residues long. CDR3 loop: CASRQNSGNEQYF. The CDR3 DNA is TGTGCCAGCCGCCAGAATTCGGGGAACGAGCAGTACTTC.

This clonotype was recorded a few times. V and J are TRBV20-1 and TRBJ1-1; the D is unclear. V lost 7 bases and J 5 bases, leaving 2 bases between the germline ends. The CDR3 is made up of 8 amino acids. Looked up from germline, CDR1 is DFQATT and CDR2 is SNEGSKA (reference sequence). CDR3: CSGTEAFF. The CDR3 DNA sequence: TGCAGTGGTACTGAAGCTTTCTTT.

The rearrangement uses TRBV30 and TRBJ2-1; 10 nucleotides line up with TRBD2. The CDR3 contains 14 residues. With 3 bases clipped from V and 6 bases from J, the junction kept 5 bases outside the gene matches. CDR1 is GTSNPN and CDR2 is SVGIG in the germline V gene (reference sequence). This CDR3 is CAWRKREGRNEQFF. The DNA of the CDR3 is TGTGCCTGGAGGAAGCGGGAGGGACGCAATGAGCAGTTCTTC.

This clonotype was counted a few times. At one end, the junction sequence differs from germline, possibly due to a read error. The chain is built from TRBV3-1 and TRBJ2-7; D uncertain. CDR1 LGHDT and CDR2 YNNKEL come from the germline V gene (reference sequence). CDR3 size: 11 residues. CDR3 loop: CASSQDLWVSF. The CDR3, as DNA: TGTGCCAGCAGCCAAGATCTGTGGGTCAGCTTC.

In this sample, this clonotype turned up a few times. The chain has TRBV7-9 and TRBJ2-3, with a tentative D call TRBD2 (6 bases). The CDR3 spans 13 residues. V was shortened by 11 bases and J by 2 bases, with 14 bases between the two germline ends. Looked up from germline, CDR1 is SEHNR and CDR2 is FQNEAQ (reference sequence). The CDR3 protein is CAQVEGPTDTQYF. The CDR3 bases are TGTGCCCAAGTGGAGGGTCCCACAGATACGCAGTATTTT.

This clonotype appeared a few times. The chain carries TRBV4-3 and TRBJ1-2, with unresolved D. Germline lookup yields CDR1 LGHNA and CDR2 YSLEER. Trimming took off 1 base at V and 1 base at J, with 10 bases between the two ends. The CDR3 consists of 15 residues. CDR3 loop: CASSQGASFNYGYTF. The CDR3 nucleotides read TGCGCCAGCAGCCAAGGAGCCAGCTTTAACTATGGCTACACCTTC.

This clonotype was found many times. The chain recombines TRBV2 with TRBJ2-3; the D gene is possibly TRBD2 (5 bases). CDR1 and CDR2 from the germline V gene are SNHLY and FYNNEI. The CDR3 spans 14 residues. The V end was cut by 1 base, the J end by 2 bases, with 7 bases between. CDR3 in amino acids: CASSEGLSTDTQYF. The CDR3 DNA sequence: TGTGCCAGCAGTGAAGGACTATCCACAGATACGCAGTATTTT.

This clonotype was counted ten times or more. DNA for the CDR3: TGCAGCGTTGTATGGCAAAACATTCAGTACTTC. This codes for CSVVWQNIQYF. The chain joins TRBV29-1 to TRBJ2-4, with D uncertain. CDR1 SQVTM and CDR2 ANQGSEA come from the germline V gene. This CDR3 region has 11 residues. Trimming took 4 bases from V and 5 from J, leaving 6 bases between them.

This clonotype has just a few counts. The V gene is TRBV18, the J gene TRBJ2-3, with D perhaps given as TRBD1 or TRBD2 (6 bases each). Per the germline V gene, CDR1 is KGHSH and CDR2 is LQKENI. The CDR3 length is 15 residues. Trimming shortened V by 4 bases and J by 1 base, and 12 bases separated the two germline ends. CDR3 sequence (DNA): TGTGCCAGCTCACTACAGGGCGGGGGCACAGATACGCAGTATTTT. This gives the protein CASSLQGGGTDTQYF.